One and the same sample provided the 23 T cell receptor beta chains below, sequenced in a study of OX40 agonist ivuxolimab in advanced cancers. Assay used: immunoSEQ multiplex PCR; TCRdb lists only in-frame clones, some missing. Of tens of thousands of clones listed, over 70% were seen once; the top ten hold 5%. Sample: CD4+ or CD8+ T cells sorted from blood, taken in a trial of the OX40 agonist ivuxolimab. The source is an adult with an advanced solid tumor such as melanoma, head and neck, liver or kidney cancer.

The CDR3 reads CASSLSFTEAFF. CDR3 nucleotides: TGTGCCAGCAGCCTCTCGTTCACTGAAGCTTTCTTT. The chain carries TRBV11-2 and TRBJ1-1; D is ambiguous. The V gene's germline CDR1 is SGHAT and CDR2 FQNNGV. The V end lost 5 bases, the J end lost 4 bases, and 8 bases lay between the germline ends. This CDR3 has 12 residues.

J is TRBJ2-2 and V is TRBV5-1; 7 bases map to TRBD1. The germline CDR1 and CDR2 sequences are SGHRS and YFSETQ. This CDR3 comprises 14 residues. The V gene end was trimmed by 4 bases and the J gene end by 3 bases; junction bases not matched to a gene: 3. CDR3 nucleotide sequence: TGCGCCAGCAGCACCCAGGGGGACACCGGGGAGCTGTTTTTT. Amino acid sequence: CASSTQGDTGELFF. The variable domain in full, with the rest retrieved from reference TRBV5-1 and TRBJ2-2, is KAGVTQTPRYLIKTRGQQVTLSCSPISGHRSVSWYQQTPGQGLQFLFEYFSETQRNKGNFPGRFSGRQFSNSRSEMNVSTLELGDSALYLCASSTQGDTGELFFGEGSRLTVL.

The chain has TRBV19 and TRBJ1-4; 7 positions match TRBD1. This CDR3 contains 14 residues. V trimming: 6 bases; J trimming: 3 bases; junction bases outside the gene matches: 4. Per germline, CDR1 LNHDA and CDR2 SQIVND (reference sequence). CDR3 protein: CASRTGASNEKLFF. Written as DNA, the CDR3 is TGTGCCAGTAGAACAGGGGCGTCTAATGAAAAACTGTTTTTT.

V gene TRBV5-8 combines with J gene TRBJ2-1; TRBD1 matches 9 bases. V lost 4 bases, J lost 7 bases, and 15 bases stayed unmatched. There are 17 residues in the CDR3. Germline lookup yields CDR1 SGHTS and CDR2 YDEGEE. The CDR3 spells CASSGGVGTGKRNEQFF. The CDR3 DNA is TGTGCCAGCAGCGGAGGGGTAGGGACAGGGAAACGGAATGAGCAGTTCTTC.

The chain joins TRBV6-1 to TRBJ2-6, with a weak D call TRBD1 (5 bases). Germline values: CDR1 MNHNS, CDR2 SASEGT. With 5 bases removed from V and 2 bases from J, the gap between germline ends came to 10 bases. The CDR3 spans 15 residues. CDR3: CASSIGDPGANVLTF. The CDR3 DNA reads TGTGCCAGCAGTATAGGGGATCCTGGGGCCAACGTCCTGACTTTC.

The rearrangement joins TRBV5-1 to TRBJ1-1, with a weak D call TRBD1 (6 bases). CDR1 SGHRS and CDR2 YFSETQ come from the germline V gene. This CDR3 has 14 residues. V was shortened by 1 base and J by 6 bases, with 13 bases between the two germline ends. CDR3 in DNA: TGCGCCAGCAGCTTGACAGGGAATAATGCTGAAGCTTTCTTT. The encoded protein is CASSLTGNNAEAFF.

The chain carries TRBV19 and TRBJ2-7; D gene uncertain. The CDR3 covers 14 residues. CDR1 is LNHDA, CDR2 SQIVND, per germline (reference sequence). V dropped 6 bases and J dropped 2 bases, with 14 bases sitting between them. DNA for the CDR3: TGTGCCAGTAGCAATTCAGACACGACCTACGAGCAGTACTTC. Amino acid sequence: CASSNSDTTYEQYF.

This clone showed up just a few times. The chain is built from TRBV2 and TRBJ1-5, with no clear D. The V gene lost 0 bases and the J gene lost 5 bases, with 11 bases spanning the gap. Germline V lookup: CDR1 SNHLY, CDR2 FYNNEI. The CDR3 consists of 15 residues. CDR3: CASSEASGYDQPQHF. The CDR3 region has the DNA TGTGCCAGCAGTGAAGCGTCCGGGTACGATCAGCCCCAGCATTTT.

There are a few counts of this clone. CDR3 DNA sequence: TGTGCCAGCCGACGGGGCGCAGATACGCAGTATTTT. The encoded protein is CASRRGADTQYF. The chain uses TRBV19 and TRBJ2-3; tentatively, D is TRBD1 or TRBD2 (5 bases each). V dropped 9 bases and J dropped 4 bases, with 11 bases sitting between them. Germline CDR1 reads LNHDA; CDR2 reads SQIVND (reference sequence). This CDR3 comprises 12 residues.

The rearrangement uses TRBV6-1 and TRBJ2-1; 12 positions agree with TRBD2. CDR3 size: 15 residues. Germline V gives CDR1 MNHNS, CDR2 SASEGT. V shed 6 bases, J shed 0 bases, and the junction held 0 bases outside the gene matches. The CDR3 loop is CASRTSGSSYNEQFF. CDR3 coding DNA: TGTGCCAGCAGGACTAGCGGGAGCTCCTACAATGAGCAGTTCTTC.

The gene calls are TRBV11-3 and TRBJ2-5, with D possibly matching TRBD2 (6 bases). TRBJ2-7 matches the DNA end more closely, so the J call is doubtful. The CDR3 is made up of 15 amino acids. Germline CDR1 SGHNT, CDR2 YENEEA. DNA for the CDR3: TGTGCCAGCAGCTTAGGTCGGGCGGGACTCGGCGAGCAGTACTTC. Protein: CASSLGRAGLGEQYF.

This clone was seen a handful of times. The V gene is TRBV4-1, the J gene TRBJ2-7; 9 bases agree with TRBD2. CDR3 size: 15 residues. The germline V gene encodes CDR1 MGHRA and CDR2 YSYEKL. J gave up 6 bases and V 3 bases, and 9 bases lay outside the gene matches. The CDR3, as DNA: TGCGCCAGCAGCCATGAAGGTAGCGGGAGTGGCGAGCAGTACTTC. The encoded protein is CASSHEGSGSGEQYF.

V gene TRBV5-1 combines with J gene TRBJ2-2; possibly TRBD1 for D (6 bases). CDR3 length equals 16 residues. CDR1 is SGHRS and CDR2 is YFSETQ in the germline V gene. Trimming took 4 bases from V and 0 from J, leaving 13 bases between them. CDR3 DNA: TGCGCCAGCAGCGTCACAGGGATACCGAACACCGGGGAGCTGTTTTTT. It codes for CASSVTGIPNTGELFF.

As DNA, the CDR3 is TGTGCCATCAGTGAGTCGAGGGCTAGCGGGGACAACAATGAGCAGTTCTTC. Protein product: CAISESRASGDNNEQFF. The chain links TRBV10-3 to TRBJ2-1; 9 bases fit TRBD2. This CDR3 has 17 amino acids. The junction had 8 bases not matched to a gene; V was cut back by 0 bases and J by 5 bases. The germline CDR1 and CDR2 sequences are ENHRY and SYGVKD.

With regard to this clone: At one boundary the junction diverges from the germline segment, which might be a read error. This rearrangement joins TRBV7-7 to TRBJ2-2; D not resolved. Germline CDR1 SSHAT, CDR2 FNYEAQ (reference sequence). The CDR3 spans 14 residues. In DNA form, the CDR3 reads TGTGCTAGCAGCCCGTCAACCGGCGCCGGGGAGCTGTTTTTT. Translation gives CASSPSTGAGELFF.

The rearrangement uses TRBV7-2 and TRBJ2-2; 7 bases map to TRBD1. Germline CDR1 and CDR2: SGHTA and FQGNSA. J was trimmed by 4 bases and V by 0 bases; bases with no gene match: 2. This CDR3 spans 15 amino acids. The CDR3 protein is CASSLAGQFTGELFF. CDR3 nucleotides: TGTGCCAGCAGCTTAGCGGGACAGTTCACCGGGGAGCTGTTTTTT.

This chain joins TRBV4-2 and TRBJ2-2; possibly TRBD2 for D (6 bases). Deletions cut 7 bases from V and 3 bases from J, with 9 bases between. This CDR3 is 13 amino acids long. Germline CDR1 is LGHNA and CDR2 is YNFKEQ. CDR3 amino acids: CASTPGDTGELFF. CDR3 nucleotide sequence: TGTGCCAGCACCCCGGGAGACACCGGGGAGCTGTTTTTT.

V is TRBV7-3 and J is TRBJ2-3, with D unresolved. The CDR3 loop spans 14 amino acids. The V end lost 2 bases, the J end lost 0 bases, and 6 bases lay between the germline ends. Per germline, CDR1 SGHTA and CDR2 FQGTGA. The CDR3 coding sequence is TGTGCCAGCAGCTTAGCCGGCAGCACAGATACGCAGTATTTT. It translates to CASSLAGSTDTQYF.

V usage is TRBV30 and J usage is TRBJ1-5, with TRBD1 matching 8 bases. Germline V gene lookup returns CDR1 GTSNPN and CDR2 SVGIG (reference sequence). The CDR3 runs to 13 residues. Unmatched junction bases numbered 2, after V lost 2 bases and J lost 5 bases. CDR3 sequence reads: CAWSTQGDQPQHF. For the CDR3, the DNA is TGTGCCTGGAGTACACAGGGGGATCAGCCCCAGCATTTT.

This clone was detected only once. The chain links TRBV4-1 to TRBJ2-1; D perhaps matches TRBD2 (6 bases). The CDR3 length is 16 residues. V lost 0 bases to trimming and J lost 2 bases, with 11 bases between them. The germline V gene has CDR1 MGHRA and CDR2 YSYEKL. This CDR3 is CASSQDGGEAYNEQFF. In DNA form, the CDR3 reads TGCGCCAGCAGCCAAGACGGCGGGGAAGCCTACAATGAGCAGTTCTTC.

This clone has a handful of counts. The CDR3 coding sequence is TGTGCCAGCAGGCCGGGATTGGGGGCGGGAGGATCCGAGCAGTACTTC. Translated, it gives CASRPGLGAGGSEQYF. The rearrangement links TRBV2 to TRBJ2-7; 8 bases align to TRBD2. Losses at the gene ends were 6 bases for V and 6 bases for J; bases not matched to a gene: 16. Germline loops: CDR1 SNHLY, CDR2 FYNNEI. This CDR3 region has 16 residues.

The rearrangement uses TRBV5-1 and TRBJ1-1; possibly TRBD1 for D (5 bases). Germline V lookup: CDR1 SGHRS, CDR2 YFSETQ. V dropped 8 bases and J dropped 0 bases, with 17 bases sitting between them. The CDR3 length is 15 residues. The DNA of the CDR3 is TGCGCCAGTTGGCCGACAGAAGACTTGAACACTGAAGCTTTCTTT. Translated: CASWPTEDLNTEAFF.

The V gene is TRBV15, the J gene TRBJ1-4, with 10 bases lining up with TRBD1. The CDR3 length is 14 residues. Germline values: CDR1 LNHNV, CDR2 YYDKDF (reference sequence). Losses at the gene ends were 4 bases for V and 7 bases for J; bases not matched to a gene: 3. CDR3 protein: CATSKGQGFEKLFF. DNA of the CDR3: TGTGCCACCAGCAAGGGACAGGGGTTTGAAAAACTGTTTTTT.